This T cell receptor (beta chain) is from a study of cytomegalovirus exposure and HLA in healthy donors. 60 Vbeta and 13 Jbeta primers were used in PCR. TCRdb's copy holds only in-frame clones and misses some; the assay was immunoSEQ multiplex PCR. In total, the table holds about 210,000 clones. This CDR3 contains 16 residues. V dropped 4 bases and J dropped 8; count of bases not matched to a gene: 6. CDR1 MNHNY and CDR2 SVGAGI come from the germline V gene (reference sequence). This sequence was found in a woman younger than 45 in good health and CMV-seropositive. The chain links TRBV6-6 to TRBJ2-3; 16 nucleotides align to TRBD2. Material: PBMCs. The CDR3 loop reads CASSSGTSGGARTQYF. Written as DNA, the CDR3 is TGTGCCAGCAGTTCCGGGACTAGCGGGGGGGCACGTACGCAGTATTTT.